The T cell receptor beta chain under discussion was sequenced for a study of blood T cell repertoires in COVID-19. Whole-study context: Sample material is recorded as cDNA or gDNA derived from T cells, B-cell-depleted T cells, or PBMCs.

From germline, CDR1 is SGHVS and CDR2 FQNEAQ. J gave up 2 bases and V 5 bases, and 9 bases lay outside the gene matches. The CDR3 is 15 amino acids. The authors' processing: Estimates of nucleated cell counts were drawn from the amplification of reference gene primers. TCRdb's copy holds only in-frame clones and misses some; the assay was immunoSEQ multiplex PCR. V and J calls and clone size follow that table, whereas D and trimming were derived from the DNA. The data hold tens of thousands of clones, with about 90% observed a single time. This chain uses TRBV7-8 with TRBJ2-7; 7 nucleotides line up with TRBD1. This TCR was sampled from an elderly man in a cohort sampled during active COVID-19. The sequenced material came from peripheral blood. The CDR3 nucleotides read TGTGCCAGCAGCGCCGGGACAGAGAGTACCTACGAGCAGTACTTC. Protein: CASSAGTESTYEQYF. Combining the CDR3 with reference TRBV7-8 and TRBJ2-7 gives the whole variable domain GAGVSQSPRYKVAKRGQDVALRCDPISGHVSLFWYQQALGQGPEFLTYFQNEAQLDKSGLPSDRFFAERPEGSVSTLKIQRTQQEDSAVYLCASSAGTESTYEQYFGPGTRLTVT.